The 19 T cell receptor beta chains listed next were all sequenced from one sample in a study of blood T cell repertoires in COVID-19. Libraries were prepared by immunoSEQ multiplex PCR; TCRdb keeps only in-frame clonotypes and omits some of them. The sample lists roughly 250,000 clones; around 90% were seen once. The sequenced sample consisted of peripheral blood. The receptors derive from a middle-aged woman with acute or convalescent COVID-19.

This chain links TRBV5-1 with TRBJ2-1; 8 bases align to TRBD1. CDR1 and CDR2 from the germline V gene are SGHRS and YFSETQ. The CDR3 sequence is 15 residues long. The ends lost 4 bases at V and 7 bases at J; junction bases unmatched: 10. The CDR3 coding sequence is TGCGCCAGCAGCCAATCGTGGACAGGGTCGAATGAGCAGTTCTTC. Translation: CASSQSWTGSNEQFF.

CDR3 in amino acids: CASSIDPTGVGSPLHF. The CDR3 DNA is TGTGCCAGTAGTATAGACCCGACAGGGGTGGGTTCACCCCTCCACTTT. The genes are TRBV19 and TRBJ1-6, with 8 bases that match TRBD1. Trimming cost V 0 bases and J 9 bases; bases outside gene matches: 7. The CDR3 totals 16 residues. Germline values: CDR1 LNHDA, CDR2 SQIVND (reference sequence).

The J gene is TRBJ1-5, the V gene TRBV18; 10 bases line up with TRBD1. The CDR3 has 15 residues. The junction had 6 bases not matched to a gene; V was cut back by 6 bases and J by 4 bases. Germline lookup yields CDR1 KGHSH and CDR2 LQKENI. The DNA of the CDR3 is TGTGCCAGCTCCCCCGGGACAGGGGAAAATCAGCCCCAGCATTTT. It translates to CASSPGTGENQPQHF.

The CDR3 reads CASTPGGTTGELFF. Written as DNA, the CDR3 is TGCGCCAGCACCCCGGGGGGGACCACCGGGGAGCTGTTTTTT. The V call is TRBV5-1, the J call TRBJ2-2; TRBD2 agrees at 8 bases. Germline V gives CDR1 SGHRS, CDR2 YFSETQ. With 6 bases clipped from V and 4 bases from J, the junction kept 5 bases outside the gene matches. The CDR3 consists of 14 residues.

The chain is built from TRBV4-1 and TRBJ1-2; D call uncertain. The length of the CDR3 is 15 residues. The V end was cut by 0 bases, the J end by 4 bases, with 12 bases between. Germline V gene sequence: CDR1 MGHRA, CDR2 YSYEKL. CDR3 sequence reads: CASSQDARVSYGYTF. The CDR3 nucleotides read TGCGCCAGCAGCCAAGATGCGAGGGTATCCTATGGCTACACCTTC.

This sequence joins TRBV7-8 and TRBJ1-6; D is unresolved. Germline V gene lookup returns CDR1 SGHVS and CDR2 FQNEAQ. This CDR3 is 11 amino acids long. With 5 bases removed from V and 7 bases from J, the gap between germline ends came to 3 bases. CDR3 nucleotides: TGTGCCAGCAGCGGCAATTCACCCCTCCACTTT. Translated: CASSGNSPLHF.

The chain carries TRBV6-1 and TRBJ1-1; TRBD1 aligns across 9 bases. V lost 4 bases, J lost 4 bases, and 7 bases stayed unmatched. Germline assignment: CDR1 MNHNS and CDR2 SASEGT. CDR3 length: 15 residues. In DNA, the CDR3 is TGTGCCAGCAGTGCCGGGACAGGGAGGGTCACTGAAGCTTTCTTT. Its protein product is CASSAGTGRVTEAFF.

The chain has TRBV7-6 and TRBJ1-1; 9 nucleotides agree with TRBD1. Germline lookup yields CDR1 SGHVS and CDR2 FNYEAQ. The CDR3 length is 15 residues. V lost 1 base to trimming and J lost 7 bases; unmatched junction nucleotides: 7. CDR3 residues: CASSLEQGAGIEAFF. The CDR3 bases are TGTGCCAGCAGCTTAGAACAGGGGGCCGGCATTGAAGCTTTCTTT. Combining the CDR3 with reference TRBV7-6 and TRBJ1-1 gives the whole variable domain GAGVSQSPRYKVTKRGQDVALRCDPISGHVSLYWYRQALGQGPEFLTYFNYEAQQDKSGLPNDRFSAERPEGSISTLTIQRTEQRDSAMYRCASSLEQGAGIEAFFGQGTRLTVV.

This clone has at least ten counts. The chain couples TRBV18 to TRBJ2-7; 7 nucleotides match TRBD1. The CDR3 consists of 13 residues. The germline V gene encodes CDR1 KGHSH and CDR2 LQKENI. The trim removed 4 bases at V and 9 bases at J, leaving 9 bases unmatched. The CDR3, as DNA: TGTGCCAGCTCACGCCAGGGGGTTGTGGGGCAGTACGTC. Translation gives CASSRQGVVGQYV.

The chain has TRBV30 and TRBJ2-7; D might be TRBD1 (6 bases). The CDR3 is 12 amino acids. The germline V and J ends were trimmed by 2 bases and 3 bases, with 8 bases remaining between them. Germline lookup yields CDR1 GTSNPN and CDR2 SVGIG (reference sequence). The CDR3 is CAWSRDNYEQYV. The CDR3 nucleotides are TGTGCCTGGAGTAGGGACAACTACGAGCAGTACGTC.

The chain carries TRBV7-9 and TRBJ1-1, with D maybe TRBD1 (6 bases). The CDR3 length is 14 residues. V was clipped by 2 bases and J by 1 base, with 8 bases between them. In germline, CDR1 is SEHNR, CDR2 FQNEAQ (reference sequence). Here the CDR3 reads CASSLKGENTEAFF. The DNA of the CDR3 is TGTGCCAGCAGCTTAAAGGGGGAGAACACTGAAGCTTTCTTT.

This chain links TRBV12-3 or TRBV12-4 with TRBJ2-7, with TRBD1 identical over 7 bases. V lost 5 bases, J lost 3 bases, and 1 base stayed unmatched. CDR3 size: 12 residues. The CDR3 region is CASSRQGYEQYV. CDR3 sequence (DNA): TGTGCCAGCAGTAGACAGGGCTACGAGCAGTACGTC.

The chain has TRBV25-1 and TRBJ1-2; D gene ambiguous. V gave up 4 bases and J gave up 6 bases, with 12 bases separating them. This CDR3 spans 13 amino acids. Per germline, CDR1 MGHDK and CDR2 SYGVNS. Written as DNA, the CDR3 is TGTGCCAGCAGTGGATTTCTAGGCGATGGCTACACCTTC. Protein product: CASSGFLGDGYTF.

The gene calls are TRBV27 and TRBJ1-1; 10 bases line up with TRBD1. This CDR3 region has 18 residues. Looked up from germline, CDR1 is MNHEY and CDR2 is SMNVEV (reference sequence). V lost 6 bases and J lost 0; bases outside the gene matches: 13. Here the CDR3 DNA reads TGTGCCAGCAGGGGGCCCCGGGGGACAGGGGCATTGAACACTGAAGCTTTCTTT. Encoded protein: CASRGPRGTGALNTEAFF.

V gene TRBV24-1 combines with J gene TRBJ1-2, with TRBD1 identical over 9 bases. From germline, CDR1 is KGHDR and CDR2 SFDVKD. Germline trimming cut 3 bases from V and 5 bases from J; bases unmatched to any gene: 3. CDR3 length equals 14 residues. CDR3 nucleotide sequence: TGTGCCACCAGTGATGGCGACAGGGGGTATGGCTACACCTTC. Translation gives CATSDGDRGYGYTF.

CDR3 bases: TGTGCCAGCAGTGACGAGGTAAACACTGAAGCTTTCTTT. Translation: CASSDEVNTEAFF. The chain recombines TRBV6-4 with TRBJ1-1; D gene unclear. V dropped 2 bases and J dropped 2 bases, with 6 bases sitting between them. The V gene's germline CDR1 is MRHNA and CDR2 SNTAGT. The CDR3 spans 13 residues.

The chain has TRBV7-3 and TRBJ1-2; no firm D call. This CDR3 comprises 14 residues. The germline V gene has CDR1 SGHTA and CDR2 FQGTGA. Trimming left V 5 bases short and J 4 bases short, with 14 bases between. The CDR3 region is CASSPDPQAYGYTF. The CDR3 coding sequence is TGTGCCAGCAGCCCCGACCCTCAGGCCTATGGCTACACCTTC.

V gene TRBV12-3 or TRBV12-4 combines with J gene TRBJ2-3; weak D call: TRBD2 (5 bases). V lost 1 base and J 13 bases, leaving 12 bases between the germline ends. The CDR3 has 12 amino acids. The CDR3 spells CASSLGTGVEYF. CDR3 DNA: TGTGCCAGCAGTTTAGGGACTGGCGTAGAGTATTTT.

The V and J genes are TRBV5-1 and TRBJ2-5, with D perhaps TRBD1 (6 bases). The ends were cut back, 4 bases at V and 0 bases at J, with 13 bases in the middle. CDR3 length: 15 residues. Germline CDR1 reads SGHRS; CDR2 reads YFSETQ. CDR3 sequence (DNA): TGCGCCAGCAGCCGAGGGGGATCGTACCAAGAGACCCAGTACTTC. It specifies CASSRGGSYQETQYF.